This T cell receptor beta chain originates from a study of T cell repertoires in cytomegalovirus infection. Study in general: The authors relied on CMV epitopes, both recently identified HLA-C-restricted and well-studied HLA-B-restricted. CMV infection plus the matching HLA type was flagged by public TCR beta signatures.

TCRdb processed the reads anew with MiXCR; each CDR3 protein has one entry. Of some 560,000 distinct CDR3 sequences listed, 35% to 50% were seen once; the top ten hold about 46%. Concerning this clonotype: Its target is unknown.

Study outcomes and limitations: Summed frequency of shared TCR beta families picked out CMV carriers who also had the relevant HLA. Predominance within the ex vivo response was attributable to HLA-C-restricted CMV-specific TCR beta clonotypes.

Germline V gene data show CDR1 as MGHRA and CDR2 as YSYEKL. The CDR3 loop spans 17 amino acids. V gave up 5 bases and J gave up 0 bases, with 19 bases separating them. The sequencing used cultured PBMCs, collected from culture after CMV antigen stimulation. The TCR comes from a human donor in good health (CMV status not recorded). Some clones in this sample may be carry-over from other donors' samples. The V call is TRBV4-1, the J call TRBJ1-1; no firm D call. The CDR3 is CASSARTTARMNTEAFF. CDR3 coding DNA: TGCGCCAGCAGCGCAAGAACTACGGCTAGAATGAACACTGAAGCTTTCTTT.